This T cell receptor (beta chain) was profiled in a study of patients and donors after allogeneic stem cell transplantation. Via MiXCR, TCRdb re-called the RT-PCR reads, giving one row per CDR3 protein. The data show over 400,000 distinct CDR3 sequences, roughly 17% seen once. The CDR3 length is 13 residues. Germline V gene sequence: CDR1 LNHNV, CDR2 YYDKDF (reference sequence). V was cut by 1 base and J by 7 bases, with 10 bases left in between. The sample was blood, either unsorted or a sorted T cell fraction (not recorded which). The origin of this receptor is a human donor who was either an allogeneic HSCT recipient or a stem cell or donor lymphocyte infusion donor (not recorded which). It is not recorded whose cells these are; they may come from a transplant donor. V gene TRBV15 combines with J gene TRBJ2-5, with D hard to call. CDR3 nucleotides: TGTGCCACCAGCAGAGTGGGTCTCGGGACCCAGTACTTC. Translated: CATSRVGLGTQYF.